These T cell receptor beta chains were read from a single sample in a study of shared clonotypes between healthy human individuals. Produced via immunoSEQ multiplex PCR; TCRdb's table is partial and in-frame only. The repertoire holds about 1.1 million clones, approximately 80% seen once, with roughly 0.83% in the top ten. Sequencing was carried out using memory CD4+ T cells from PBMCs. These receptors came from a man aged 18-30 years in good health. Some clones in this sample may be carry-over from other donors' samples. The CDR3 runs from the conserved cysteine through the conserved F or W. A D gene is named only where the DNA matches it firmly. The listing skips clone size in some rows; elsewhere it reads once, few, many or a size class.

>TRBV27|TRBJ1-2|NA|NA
CASSLEGRGYGYTF
TGTGCCAGCAGTTTGGAGGGCAGGGGCTATGGCTACACCTTC
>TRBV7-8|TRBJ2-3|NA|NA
CASSLSGGATDTQYF
TGTGCCAGCAGCTTATCTGGGGGAGCCACAGATACGCAGTATTTT
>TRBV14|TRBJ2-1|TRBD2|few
CASSQQPGLADRSGEQFF
TGTGCCAGCAGCCAACAACCGGGACTAGCGGATCGATCGGGTGAGCAGTTCTTC
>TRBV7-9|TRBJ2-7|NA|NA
CASSLQSSTYEQYF
TGTGCCAGCAGCTTACAGAGCAGCACCTACGAGCAGTACTTC
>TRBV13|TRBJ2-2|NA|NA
CASSLGLRAGELFF
TGTGCCAGCAGCTTAGGCCTGAGAGCCGGGGAGCTGTTTTTT
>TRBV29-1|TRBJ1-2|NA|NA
CSVVDPLIYGYTF
TGCAGCGTTGTTGATCCACTGATCTATGGCTACACCTTC
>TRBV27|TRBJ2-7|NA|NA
CASSLLTDGYEQYF
TGTGCCAGCTCCCTTCTTACGGACGGCTACGAGCAGTACTTC
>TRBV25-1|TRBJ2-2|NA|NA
CASSELTNTGELFF
TGTGCCAGCAGTGAATTGACGAACACCGGGGAGCTGTTTTTT
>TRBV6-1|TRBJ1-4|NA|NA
CASSEADEKLFF
TGTGCCAGCAGTGAGGCGGACGAAAAACTGTTTTTT
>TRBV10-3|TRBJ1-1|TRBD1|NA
CAISDWTGGRTEAFF
TGTGCCATCAGTGACTGGACAGGGGGCAGGACTGAAGCTTTCTTT
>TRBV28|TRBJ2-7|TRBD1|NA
CATRTGQTYEQYF
TGTGCCACCCGGACAGGGCAGACCTACGAGCAGTACTTC
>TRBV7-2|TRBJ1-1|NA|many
CASSPAWGNTEAFF
TGTGCCAGCAGCCCTGCTTGGGGGAACACTGAAGCTTTCTTT
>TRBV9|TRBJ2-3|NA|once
CASSAGESTDTQYF
TGTGCCAGCAGCGCGGGCGAGAGCACAGATACGCAGTATTTT
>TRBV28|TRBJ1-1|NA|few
CASSLPRQTEAFF
TGTGCCAGCAGTTTACCGCGACAAACTGAAGCTTTCTTT
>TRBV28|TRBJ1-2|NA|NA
CASSLYRQYLRYGYTF
TGTGCCAGCAGTTTATACAGACAGTACCTAAGATATGGCTACACCTTC
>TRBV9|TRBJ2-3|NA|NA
CASSVDWTGLTQYF
TGTGCCAGCAGCGTAGATTGGACGGGCCTGACGCAGTATTTT
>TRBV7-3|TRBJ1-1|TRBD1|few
CASSRQGNTEAFF
TGTGCCAGCAGTCGACAGGGAAACACTGAAGCTTTCTTT
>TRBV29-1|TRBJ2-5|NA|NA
CSVWTALGVTQYF
TGCAGCGTGTGGACGGCGCTCGGAGTGACCCAGTACTTC
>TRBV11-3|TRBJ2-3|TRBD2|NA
CASSEPSGDTQYF
TGTGCCAGCAGCGAACCTAGCGGGGATACGCAGTATTTT
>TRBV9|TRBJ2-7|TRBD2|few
CASSPAPGGRGSYEQYF
TGTGCCAGCAGCCCGGCCCCGGGAGGGCGCGGCTCCTACGAGCAGTACTTC
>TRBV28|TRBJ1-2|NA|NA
CASSLRTGGYTF
TGTGCCAGCAGTTTACGCACTGGGGGCTACACCTTC
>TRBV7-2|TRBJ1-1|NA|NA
CASSLAMNTEAFF
TGTGCCAGCAGCTTGGCAATGAACACTGAAGCTTTCTTT
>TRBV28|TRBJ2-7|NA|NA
CASSSPPGTVSYEQYF
TGTGCCAGCAGTTCCCCCCCCGGGACTGTATCCTACGAGCAGTACTTC
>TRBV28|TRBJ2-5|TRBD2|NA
CASRSLAGGEETQYF
TGTGCCAGCAGATCATTAGCGGGAGGCGAGGAGACCCAGTACTTC
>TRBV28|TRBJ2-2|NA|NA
CASRTTGHTNTGELFF
TGTGCCAGCAGGACTACGGGACACACGAACACCGGGGAGCTGTTTTTT
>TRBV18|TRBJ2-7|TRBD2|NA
CASSPLGGVEQYF
TGTGCCAGCTCACCACTGGGGGGGGTTGAGCAGTACTTC
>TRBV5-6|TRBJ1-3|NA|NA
CASSLRRTPGNTIYF
TGTGCCAGCAGCTTACGTAGGACACCTGGAAACACCATATATTTT
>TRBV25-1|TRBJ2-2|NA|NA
CASSLHGGRNTGELFF
TGTGCCAGCAGCTTACACGGTGGCAGGAACACCGGGGAGCTGTTTTTT
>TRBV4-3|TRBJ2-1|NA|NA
CASSKISLGNEQFF
TGCGCCAGCTCGAAGATATCCCTAGGCAATGAGCAGTTCTTC
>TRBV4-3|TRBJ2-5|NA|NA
CASSQETLAGGTQYF
TGCGCCAGCAGCCAAGAAACGCTCGCTGGAGGGACCCAGTACTTC
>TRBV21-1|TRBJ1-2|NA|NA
CASSPYKVDRGPYGYTF
TGTGCCAGCAGCCCTTATAAGGTCGACAGGGGGCCCTATGGCTACACCTTC
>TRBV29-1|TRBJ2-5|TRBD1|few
CSVEGAGETQYF
TGCAGCGTCGAGGGGGCAGGGGAGACCCAGTACTTC
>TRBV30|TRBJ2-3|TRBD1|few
CAWGRGLTDTQYF
TGTGCCTGGGGCAGGGGGTTAACAGATACGCAGTATTTT
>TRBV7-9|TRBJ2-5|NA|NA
CASSLVQKVVETQYF
TGTGCCAGCAGCTTAGTACAGAAAGTTGTAGAGACCCAGTACTTC
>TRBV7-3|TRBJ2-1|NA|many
CASSETRNNEQFF
TGTGCCAGCAGCGAGACTCGGAACAATGAGCAGTTCTTC
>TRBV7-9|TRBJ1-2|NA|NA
CASRSDSTYGYTF
TGTGCCAGCAGATCGGACAGCACCTATGGCTACACCTTC
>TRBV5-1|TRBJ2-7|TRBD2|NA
CASRYLAGESGEQYF
TGCGCCAGCAGATATCTAGCGGGAGAGTCCGGGGAGCAGTACTTC
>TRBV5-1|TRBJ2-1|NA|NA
CASSLTPDLSNEQFF
TGCGCCAGCAGCTTGACTCCTGATCTGTCCAATGAGCAGTTCTTC
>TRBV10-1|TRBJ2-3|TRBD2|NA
CASSLGLAGSTDTQYF
TGCGCCAGCAGTTTAGGACTAGCGGGAAGCACAGATACGCAGTATTTT
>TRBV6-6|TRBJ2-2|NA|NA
CASGYSTTGELFF
TGTGCCAGCGGTTACTCAACCACCGGGGAGCTGTTTTTT
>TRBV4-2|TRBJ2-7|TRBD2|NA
CASSQGRATSGSPSYEQYF
TGTGCCAGCAGCCAAGGTCGGGCGACTAGCGGGAGCCCGTCCTACGAGCAGTACTTC
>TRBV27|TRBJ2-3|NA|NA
CASRKNLAASTDTQYF
TGTGCCAGCAGGAAGAACTTAGCGGCTAGCACAGATACGCAGTATTTT
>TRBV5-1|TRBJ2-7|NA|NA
CASSLSGGTYEQYF
TGCGCCAGCAGCTTGTCGGGTGGAACCTACGAGCAGTACTTC
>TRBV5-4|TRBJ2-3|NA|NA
CASSSDYLAQYF
TGTGCCAGCAGCTCGGACTATTTAGCGCAGTATTTT
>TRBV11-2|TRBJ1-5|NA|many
CASSLGGGANQPQHF
TGTGCCAGCAGCTTAGGCGGCGGGGCCAATCAGCCCCAGCATTTT
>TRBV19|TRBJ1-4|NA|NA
CASHPLGGGFATNEKLFF
TGTGCCAGCCATCCTCTTGGGGGGGGTTTTGCAACTAATGAAAAACTGTTTTTT